Reported below is one TCR beta chain. What it binds is unknown. This sample stems from a study of CD8 T cells in Susac syndrome. Overall study results and limits: Regarding the TCR sequencing and HLA analysis, the study admitted that a relatively small number of individuals were involved.

Germline assignment: CDR1 MNHEY and CDR2 SVGAGI. The CDR3 is 13 amino acids. V dropped 6 bases and J dropped 7 bases, with 10 bases sitting between them. With random hexamers, roughly 0.45 to 1 ug RNA was reverse transcribed. Amplification of TCR beta CDR3 by immunoSEQ multiplex PCR spanned 54 Vbeta and 13 Jbeta. MiXCR was run by TCRdb on the immunoSEQ multiplex PCR reads, yielding one entry per CDR3 protein. The table has 250,000 to 300,000 distinct CDR3 sequences, approximately 91% seen once. The sequenced target, TCR beta, came from blood CD8+ and CD4+ T cells. Negative magnetic isolation gave CD8+ and CD4+ cells; FACS enriched CD8+ TEMRA.

The sequencing input was CD8+ T cells from PBMCs. The receptor was derived from a human donor with multiple sclerosis. The chain combines TRBV6-5 with TRBJ1-6; D is undetermined. This CDR3 is CASSWASNSPLHF. The CDR3 DNA reads as TGTGCCAGCAGCTGGGCCTCGAATTCACCCCTCCACTTT.